Described below is a single T cell receptor beta chain sequence and its context. Its antigen is not known. This sample is drawn from a study of blood T cells in healthy people across ages. Study-wide results and limits: Long-lived donors exceeded aged donors in naive CD4+ cells and diversity. Leaving the PBMCs unsorted stopped any conclusive comparison of naive versus antigen-experienced cells.

Sample-barcoded 5' priming and a J-beta primer mix drove a second PCR of roughly 7 to 11 cycles. Every single cDNA molecule received a tag from a template-switch adaptor with 12 random nucleotides. A single record per CDR3 protein comes from TCRdb applying MiXCR to the 5' RACE reads. The table records about 640,000 distinct CDR3 sequences, about 54% of them present only once. CDR3 size: 14 residues. In germline, CDR1 is WNHNN, CDR2 SYGVQD (reference sequence). Trimming removed 3 bases from V and 2 bases from J, with 11 bases in between. The chain is built from TRBV10-1 and TRBJ2-7, with D possibly called TRBD1 or TRBD2 (5 bases each). This receptor was identified in a man between 60 and 75 years old in good health. The material sequenced was blood. CDR3 sequence reads: CASSELRDPYEQYF. DNA of the CDR3: TGCGCCAGCAGTGAACTAAGGGACCCCTACGAGCAGTACTTC.